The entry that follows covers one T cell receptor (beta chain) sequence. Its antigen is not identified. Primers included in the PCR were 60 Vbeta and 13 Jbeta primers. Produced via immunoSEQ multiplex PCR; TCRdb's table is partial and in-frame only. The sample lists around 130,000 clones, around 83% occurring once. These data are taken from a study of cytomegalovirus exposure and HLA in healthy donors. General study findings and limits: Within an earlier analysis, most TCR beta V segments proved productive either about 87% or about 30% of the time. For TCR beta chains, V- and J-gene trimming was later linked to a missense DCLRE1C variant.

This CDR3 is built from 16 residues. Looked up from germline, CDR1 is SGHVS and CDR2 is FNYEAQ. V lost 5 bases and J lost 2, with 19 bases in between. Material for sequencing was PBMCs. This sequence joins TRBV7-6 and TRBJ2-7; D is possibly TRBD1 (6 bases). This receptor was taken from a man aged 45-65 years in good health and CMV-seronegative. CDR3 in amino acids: CASSERTALPAYEQYF. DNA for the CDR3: TGTGCCAGCAGCGAACGGACAGCCCTACCTGCCTACGAGCAGTACTTC.